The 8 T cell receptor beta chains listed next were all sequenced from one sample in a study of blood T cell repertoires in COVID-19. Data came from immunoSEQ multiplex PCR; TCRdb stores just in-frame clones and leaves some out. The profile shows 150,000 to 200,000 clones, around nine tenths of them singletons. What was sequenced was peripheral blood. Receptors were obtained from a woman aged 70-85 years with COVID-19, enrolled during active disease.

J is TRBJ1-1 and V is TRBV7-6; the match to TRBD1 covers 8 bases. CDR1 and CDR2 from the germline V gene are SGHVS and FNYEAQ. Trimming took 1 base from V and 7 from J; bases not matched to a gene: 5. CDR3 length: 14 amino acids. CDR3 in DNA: TGTGCCAGCAGCTTAGGACAGGGGACGTTTGAAGCTTTCTTT. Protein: CASSLGQGTFEAFF.

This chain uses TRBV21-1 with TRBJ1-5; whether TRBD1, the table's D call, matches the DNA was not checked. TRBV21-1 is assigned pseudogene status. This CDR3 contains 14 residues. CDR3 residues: CASSKDSSNQPQHF. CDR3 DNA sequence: TGTGCCAGCAGCAAAGACAGTAGCAATCAGCCCCAGCATTTT.

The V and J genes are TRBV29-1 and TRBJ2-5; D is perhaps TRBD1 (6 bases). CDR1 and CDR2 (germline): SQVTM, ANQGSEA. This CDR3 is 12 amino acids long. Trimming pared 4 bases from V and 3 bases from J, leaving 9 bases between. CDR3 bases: TGCAGCGTTGCTGGGGGCGAAGAGACCCAGTACTTC. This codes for CSVAGGEETQYF.

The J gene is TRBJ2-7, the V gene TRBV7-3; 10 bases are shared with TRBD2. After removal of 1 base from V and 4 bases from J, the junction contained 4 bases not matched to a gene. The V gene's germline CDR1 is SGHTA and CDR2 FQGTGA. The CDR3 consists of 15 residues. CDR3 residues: CASSLNPSGSYEQYF. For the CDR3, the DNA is TGTGCCAGCAGCTTAAACCCTAGCGGGAGTTACGAGCAGTACTTC.

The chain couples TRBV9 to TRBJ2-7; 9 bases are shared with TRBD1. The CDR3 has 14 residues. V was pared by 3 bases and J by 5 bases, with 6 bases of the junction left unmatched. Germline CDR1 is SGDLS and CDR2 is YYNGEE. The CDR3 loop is CASSGGTGRNEQYF. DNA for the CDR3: TGTGCCAGCAGCGGGGGGACAGGGAGGAACGAGCAGTACTTC.

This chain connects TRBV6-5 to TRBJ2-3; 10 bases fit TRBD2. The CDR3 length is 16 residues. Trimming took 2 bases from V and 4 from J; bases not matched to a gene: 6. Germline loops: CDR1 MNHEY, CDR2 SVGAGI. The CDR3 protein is CASSYGAGGPADTQYF. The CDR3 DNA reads TGTGCCAGCAGTTACGGAGCGGGAGGGCCCGCAGATACGCAGTATTTT.

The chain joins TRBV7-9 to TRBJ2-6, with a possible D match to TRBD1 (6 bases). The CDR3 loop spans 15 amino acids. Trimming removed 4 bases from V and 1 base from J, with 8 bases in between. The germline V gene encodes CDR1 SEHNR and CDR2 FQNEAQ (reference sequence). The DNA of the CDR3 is TGTGCCAGCAGCTCAAGGGGGTCTGGGGCCAACGTCCTGACTTTC. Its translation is CASSSRGSGANVLTF.

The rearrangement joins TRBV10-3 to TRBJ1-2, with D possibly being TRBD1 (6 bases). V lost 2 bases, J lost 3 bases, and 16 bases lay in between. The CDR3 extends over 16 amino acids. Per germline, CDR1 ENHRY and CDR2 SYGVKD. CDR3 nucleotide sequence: TGTGCCATCAGTGAGGACAGGTCCCCTAGTTACTATGGCTACACCTTC. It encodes CAISEDRSPSYYGYTF.